This is a list of T cell receptor beta chains from one sample in a study of beta chain features in type 1 diabetes. Only in-frame clones appear in the TCRdb table, and some are missing; sequencing was by immunoSEQ multiplex PCR. The sample lists 600,000 or so clones, approximately 13% occurring once. Sample: naive CD4+ T cells from blood. These TCRs come from a man aged 30 to 39 with type 1 diabetes. The CDR3 runs from the conserved cysteine through the conserved F or W. The order of the fields is clone size, D gene, J gene, V gene, CDR3 protein, CDR3 DNA. D genes are given only for firm matches. Only some rows state a clone size, as once, few, many or a class for expanded clones.

NA	NA	TRBJ1-2	TRBV10-3	CAISEELLGGYTF	TGTGCCATCAGTGAAGAACTTCTTGGGGGCTACACCTTC
NA	NA	TRBJ2-3	TRBV4-3	CASSQVPDSTDTQYF	TGCGCCAGCAGCCAAGTTCCCGACAGCACAGATACGCAGTATTTT
NA	NA	TRBJ1-5	TRBV5-6	CASSLGENQPQHF	TGTGCCAGCAGCTTAGGGGAGAATCAGCCCCAGCATTTT
many	NA	TRBJ2-5	TRBV7-6	CASSLVETQYF	TGTGCCAGCAGCTTAGTTGAGACCCAGTACTTC
few	NA	TRBJ1-1	TRBV10-3	CAISGRGSPNTEAFF	TGTGCCATCAGTGGAAGGGGTTCTCCGAACACTGAAGCTTTCTTT
few	NA	TRBJ2-3	TRBV7-2	CASRPPGGRTDTQYF	TGTGCCAGCAGGCCTCCGGGGGGCCGCACAGATACGCAGTATTTT
NA	TRBD2	TRBJ2-5	TRBV30	CAWSETSGGAGTQYF	TGTGCCTGGAGTGAGACTAGCGGGGGGGCCGGGACCCAGTACTTC
NA	NA	TRBJ2-1	TRBV5-1	CASSSTGEGRNEQFF	TGCGCCAGCAGCTCGACAGGGGAGGGTAGGAATGAGCAGTTCTTC
few	NA	TRBJ1-2	TRBV5-5	CASSNFPQTSSAFYGYTF	TGTGCCAGCAGTAATTTCCCCCAAACGTCCAGCGCCTTCTATGGCTACACCTTC
NA	NA	TRBJ1-2	TRBV2	CASSAGGSNYGYTF	TGTGCCAGCAGTGCGGGCGGATCTAACTATGGCTACACCTTC
NA	TRBD1	TRBJ2-2	TRBV18	CASSPDRANTGELFF	TGTGCCAGCTCACCGGACAGGGCGAACACCGGGGAGCTGTTTTTT
NA	NA	TRBJ1-2	TRBV27	CASSSHGGQNYGYTF	TGTGCCAGCAGTTCCCACGGGGGACAAAACTATGGCTACACCTTC
few	NA	TRBJ1-5	TRBV19	CASSIVGHMEPQHF	TGTGCCAGTAGTATAGTAGGCCATATGGAGCCCCAGCATTTT
NA	NA	TRBJ2-3	TRBV5-6	CASSKDSGGTDTQYF	TGTGCCAGCAGCAAAGACTCAGGAGGGACAGATACGCAGTATTTT
few	NA	TRBJ1-3	TRBV7-9	CASSPVGSSGNTIYF	TGTGCCAGCAGCCCCGTTGGTAGCTCTGGAAACACCATATATTTT
NA	TRBD1	TRBJ1-3	TRBV29-1	CSVEGQGIGNTIYF	TGCAGCGTCGAGGGACAGGGGATTGGAAACACCATATATTTT
few	NA	TRBJ1-1	TRBV19	CASSRWANRDTEAFF	TGTGCCAGTAGTCGTTGGGCTAACAGGGACACTGAAGCTTTCTTT
NA	TRBD1	TRBJ1-2	TRBV18	CASSPTQGAFYGYTF	TGTGCCAGCTCACCAACTCAGGGGGCTTTCTATGGCTACACCTTC
NA	NA	TRBJ2-7	TRBV20-1	CSASLNYEQYF	TGCAGTGCTAGCCTCAATTACGAGCAGTACTTC
few	NA	TRBJ2-3	TRBV25-1	CASSEPRSDTQYF	TGTGCCAGCAGTGAACCCCGCTCGGATACGCAGTATTTT
few	NA	TRBJ2-4	TRBV6-5	CASSYSIGLAKNIQYF	TGTGCCAGCAGTTACTCGATTGGCTTAGCCAAAAACATTCAGTACTTC
NA	NA	TRBJ1-6	TRBV27	CASWQRGLSYNSPLHF	TGTGCCAGCTGGCAAAGGGGCCTCTCCTATAATTCACCCCTCCACTTT
few	TRBD1	TRBJ1-6	TRBV5-6	CASSNSDRAHTSPLHF	TGTGCCAGCAGCAACTCGGACAGGGCCCATACTTCACCCCTCCACTTT
NA	NA	TRBJ1-2	TRBV9	CASSPSATENYGYTF	TGTGCCAGCAGCCCGAGCGCGACCGAAAACTATGGCTACACCTTC
NA	TRBD1	TRBJ2-7	TRBV25-1	CASSPTGVGYEQYF	TGTGCCAGCAGCCCCACAGGGGTCGGCTACGAGCAGTACTTC
NA	NA	TRBJ1-6	TRBV27	CASSLSAGIYRGLYNSPLHF	TGTGCCAGCAGTTTATCGGCAGGGATTTATAGAGGCCTCTATAATTCACCCCTCCACTTT
NA	TRBD1	TRBJ1-6	TRBV7-2	CASSPRGLYNSPLHF	TGTGCCAGCAGCCCTAGGGGGCTCTATAATTCACCCCTCCACTTT
few	NA	TRBJ1-1	TRBV15	CATSRGMGTEAFF	TGTGCCACCAGCAGAGGAATGGGCACTGAAGCTTTCTTT
NA	TRBD1	TRBJ2-1	TRBV7-3	CASSLGTGDNEQFF	TGTGCCAGCAGCTTGGGGACAGGGGACAATGAGCAGTTCTTC
NA	TRBD1	TRBJ2-5	TRBV10-3	CAISNAGTGEETQYF	TGTGCCATCAGTAACGCTGGGACAGGGGAAGAGACCCAGTACTTC
NA	NA	TRBJ2-2	TRBV6-1	CASSEAGAYAANTGELFF	TGTGCCAGCAGTGAAGCGGGGGCTTACGCCGCGAACACCGGGGAGCTGTTTTTT
few	NA	TRBJ1-1	TRBV7-2	CASSRGQRVLNTEAFF	TGTGCCAGCAGCCGGGGGCAGAGAGTCTTGAACACTGAAGCTTTCTTT
NA	NA	TRBJ2-1	TRBV25-1	CASSAPGLYNEQFF	TGTGCCAGCAGTGCACCGGGACTTTACAATGAGCAGTTCTTC
few	TRBD2	TRBJ2-2	TRBV27	CASSSRTRPPGELFF	TGTGCCAGCAGTTCCCGGACTAGGCCGCCCGGGGAGCTGTTTTTT
NA	TRBD1	TRBJ2-7	TRBV6-5	CASRNSGQHYEQYF	TGTGCCAGCAGAAATTCGGGACAGCACTACGAGCAGTACTTC
NA	NA	TRBJ2-2	TRBV7-2	CASSQQVTGELFF	TGTGCCAGCAGTCAGCAGGTCACCGGGGAGCTGTTTTTT
NA	NA	TRBJ2-1	TRBV7-8	CASSSGPMSYNEQFF	TGTGCCAGCAGCTCGGGACCCATGTCCTACAATGAGCAGTTCTTC
NA	NA	TRBJ2-7	TRBV6-5	CASSYTGKGNEQYF	TGTGCCAGCAGTTACACGGGGAAGGGCAACGAGCAGTACTTC
NA	TRBD1	TRBJ2-5	TRBV2	CASSGQGPEETQYF	TGTGCCAGCAGCGGACAGGGTCCAGAAGAGACCCAGTACTTC
few	NA	TRBJ2-7	TRBV6-5	CASSPTGGYEQYF	TGTGCCAGCAGCCCTACCGGCGGCTACGAGCAGTACTTC
few	NA	TRBJ2-7	TRBV30	CAWSVVTDYEQYF	TGTGCCTGGAGTGTCGTCACCGACTACGAGCAGTACTTC
few	NA	TRBJ2-7	TRBV7-9	CASSLAGFTYEQYF	TGTGCCAGCAGCTTAGCGGGATTTACCTACGAGCAGTACTTC
few	TRBD1	TRBJ2-7	TRBV25-1	CASSETGIYEQYF	TGTGCCAGCAGTGAGACAGGGATCTACGAGCAGTACTTC
NA	NA	TRBJ2-6	TRBV5-1	CASSSGSGANVLTF	TGCGCCAGCAGCTCGGGATCTGGGGCCAACGTCCTGACTTTC
few	NA	TRBJ2-6	TRBV6-5	CASRSTVVGANVLTF	TGTGCCAGCAGATCGACGGTGGTAGGGGCCAACGTCCTGACTTTC
few	NA	TRBJ2-4	TRBV19	CASLNRGAGNIQYF	TGTGCCAGTCTGAACCGGGGAGCAGGAAACATTCAGTACTTC
NA	NA	TRBJ1-5	TRBV7-9	CASSSSPELNQPQHF	TGTGCCAGCAGCTCTTCTCCTGAGCTCAATCAGCCCCAGCATTTT
few	NA	TRBJ1-4	TRBV5-1	CASSLELGEKLFF	TGCGCCAGCAGCTTGGAATTGGGTGAAAAACTGTTTTTT
NA	NA	TRBJ2-4	TRBV5-1	CASSLVGEPENIQYF	TGCGCCAGCAGCTTGGTCGGGGAACCGGAAAACATTCAGTACTTC
NA	NA	TRBJ2-7	TRBV7-2	CASSLRVSSYEQYF	TGTGCCAGCAGCTTAAGGGTCTCCTCCTACGAGCAGTACTTC
NA	NA	TRBJ1-6	TRBV30	CASGDGGFSPLHF	TGTGCCTCGGGGGACGGGGGATTTTCACCCCTCCACTTT
NA	NA	TRBJ1-6	TRBV4-3	CASSQEVQGYNSPLHF	TGCGCCAGCAGCCAAGAGGTACAGGGCTATAATTCACCCCTCCACTTT
NA	TRBD1	TRBJ2-2	TRBV5-1	CASSHWDRASAGELFF	TGCGCCAGCAGCCACTGGGACAGAGCATCGGCCGGGGAGCTGTTTTTT
NA	TRBD1	TRBJ2-3	TRBV7-9	CASSSTGATDTQYF	TGTGCCAGCAGTTCGACAGGGGCCACAGATACGCAGTATTTT